This T cell receptor (beta chain) was captured by sequencing in a study of shared clonotypes between healthy human individuals. About the research overall: Each donor contributed plates that comprised three CD4 naive, three CD4 memory, two CD8 naive and one CD8 memory.

Replicate sorted-subset PCRs were loaded with around 0.2 ug DNA, 30,000 to 35,000 T cell genomes. The assay was immunoSEQ multiplex PCR, and TCRdb's table has in-frame clones only and misses some. The sample has hundreds of thousands of clones; 95% to 98% are singletons. Naive CD8 cells were CD45RO-negative, positively selected for CCR7, excluding terminally differentiated effector memory CD45RA+ cells. Each of the donors was a healthy adult who was HIV-negative and had not had a recent acute infection or vaccination. Every one of the donors was a Caucasian adult that lived in Nashville, Tennessee. Sequences were obtained from naive CD8+ T cells sorted from blood. This sequence was found in a man aged 25-40 years in good health.

The chain's CDR3 is CASSYSAGGFGYTF. The CDR3 DNA sequence: TGTGCCAGCAGTTACTCGGCAGGGGGCTTTGGCTACACCTTC. The chain joins TRBV6-5 to TRBJ1-2, with TRBD1 identical over 8 bases. V shed 0 bases, J shed 7 bases, and the junction held 4 bases outside the gene matches. The CDR3 runs 14 residues. The germline V gene has CDR1 MNHEY and CDR2 SVGAGI.